This TCR beta chain emerged from a study of cytomegalovirus exposure and HLA in healthy donors (dated by TCRdb to 2017 to 2019). General notes on the study: In an earlier analysis of about 560 of the donors, roughly 300 Gb of sequence data and 90 million to 130 million unique TCR beta sequences from about 180 million T cells were reported. Around 330 gigabases of sequencing data and roughly 81 million unique TCR sequences made up an early release that covered several hundred HLA-typed donors. Of the 300 to 400 genotyped donors, approximately 83% fell in the genetic ancestry cluster associated with self-reported Caucasian donors. The study was designed to test whether signatures of past pathogen exposure could be identified by cataloging public T cell receptors. The study profiled the T cell repertoires of 550 to 700 subjects by immunosequencing and related them to cytomegalovirus serostatus. Along with the roughly 670-subject first cohort, a separate validation cohort of over 90 different subjects was used. High-throughput TCR immunosequencing, statistical association of individual TCRs with disease status, and machine learning were combined to predict cytomegalovirus infection status. A later analysis re-analyzed previously published TCR beta repertoires from roughly 690 donors and added high-resolution HLA genotyping to study TCR occurrence patterns. Rather than using new phenotypic data, the later analysis identified candidate immune exposures from TCR beta sequences and from how often those sequences occurred across donors. To decide whether each TCR beta V gene segment behaved as functional or pseudogenic, an earlier analysis of approximately 620 of the donors relied on high-throughput TCR beta sequencing. Donor age, sex, ethnicity and CMV serostatus were collected together with the repertoire data. Genome-wide SNP genotypes for about 65% of the 666 donors were used in a later genetic analysis, which treated that subset as a discovery cohort. All discovery cohort repertoires had been generated using a single sequencing platform. HLA typing covered class I and class II loci at four-digit resolution. Typing coverage varied by locus: roughly 629-630 donors for A, B, C, DRB1 and DQB1; 500 to 550 for DQA1; approximately 610 for DPA1; 450 to 480 for DPB1. Roughly 5 DR-DQ haplotypes were handled as single units for association and clustering, since linkage in the cohort was strong. On average, 235,054 unique TCR beta nucleotide sequences were sequenced per donor among fewer than 500 genotyped donors of the cohort, with 15% to 20% of those sequences being non-productive. The study at large found these results: Most TCR sequences were observed very rarely across donors, whereas some public TCRs were present in many individuals. Three of the identified cytomegalovirus-associated TCR beta chains were confirmed in vitro to be specific for cytomegalovirus antigens. In a later analysis, several top co-occurrence clusters were reported to appear linked to parvovirus B19, influenza, CMV and Epstein-Barr virus. An association between a missense DCLRE1C variant and V-gene and J-gene trimming of TCR beta chains was found in a later genetic analysis and replicated in an independent cohort. CMV serostatus was the only immune exposure information available for the cohort. A further reported finding was that TCR beta sequences accurately predicted the HLA-A and HLA-B alleles for most subjects in the first cohort. Because HLA typing was unavailable for some donors at each locus, only the typed subset was used in association tests. According to a later analysis, TCR association rates differed among HLA loci, with DRB1 alleles showing the most associated TCRs and HLA-C alleles showing the fewest. Most CMV-associated TCR beta chains appeared to be HLA-restricted in a later analysis, and the HLA associations seemed to be driven largely by CMV exposure. A cluster of highly shared sequence variants was judged likely to represent a technical artifact of the sequencing pipeline. The presence/absence analyses assumed that sequencing depth was roughly uniform across donors, and that assumption may not be true. In the study, about 150 TCR beta chains were listed as associated with cytomegalovirus. Only TCR beta chains were sequenced in this cohort, and the absence of alpha or paired-chain data limited detectable features. The authors suggested that the approach could potentially be extended to other disease states and immunological phenotypes. In a later genetic analysis, fewer N-insertions in productive TCRs were reported among donors in an Asian-associated ancestry cluster than the approximately 630-donor mean. Strong co-occurrence of HLA alleles, especially DR and DQ, made assigning TCR associations to individual alleles difficult. Because counts were too low, around 17 rarely observed V segments, including chromosome 9 orphons, were left out of the earlier analysis of 500 to 650 of the donors. A later analysis found that HLA-associated TCR beta chains were more clonally expanded and had lower generation probabilities than equally common non-associated chains. Cytomegalovirus status was reported to be diagnosed by the classifier with high specificity and sensitivity in both the original and validation cohorts. The 87-base-pair reads could not distinguish some IMGT-functional V segments, including TRBV6-2 and TRBV6-3, so those segments were excluded. Correlated functional status among segregating V segments might be attributable to linkage disequilibrium, but an unknown experimental factor could not be ruled out. In an earlier analysis of some 540 of the donors, most TCR beta V segments appeared in productive rearrangements about 87% or about 30% of the time, broadly matching IMGT annotations. In a later analysis, some 17,000 TCR beta sequences were associated with specific HLA alleles at a false discovery rate of 0.05.

Counted from cysteine to phenylalanine, this CDR3 has 16 amino acids. Just the 48-base CDR3 DNA is kept, in frame starting at base 1. Unmatched junction bases come to 11, with V trimmed by 4 bases and J by 8 bases. The germline V gene gives CDR1 as SGDLS and CDR2 as YYNGEE. Concerning this clone: Its cognate antigen has yet to be identified. No qualities accompany the bases; no much larger clone lies one base away. Other nucleotide sequences from this sample produce the same CDR3.

The cohort comprised under 700 healthy bone marrow donors. All cohort members were sampled while nominally healthy, although unrecorded immune exposures were likely present. The donor tested CMV seronegative and was one of the 352 seronegative cohort members. A peripheral blood sample was collected from each donor, and TCR beta sequencing was performed on peripheral blood mononuclear cells. The Qiagen DNeasy Blood Extraction Kit was used to extract genomic DNA from the blood cell samples. The library was produced with the immunoSEQ multiplex PCR assay. The multiplex PCR relied on a mix of 60 forward primers for TCR Vbeta segments and 13 reverse primers for TCR Jbeta segments. The CDR3 region of rearranged TCR beta genes was amplified from genomic DNA by a multiplex PCR assay. On the Illumina HiSeq System, the amplified TCR beta libraries were sequenced as 87-base-pair reads. In the authors' own workflow: A later analysis tallied 75 million to 95 million unique TCR beta chains across the approximately 670 repertoires, and around 12 million of those chains were shared by two or more donors. Raw reads were error-corrected and collapsed into unique sequences with a nearest-neighbor algorithm that merged closely related sequences to remove PCR and sequencing errors. V, D and J gene segments were assigned by aligning CDR3 sequences to IMGT reference sequences. For a sequence to be retained, a match of at least six nucleotides to both a V gene segment and a J gene segment was required. Rearrangements were classified as productive when the CDR3 lacked stop codons and remained in frame with V and J, and all other rearrangements were classified as non-productive. Following IMGT convention, CDR3 was defined as the stretch from the second conserved V-encoded cysteine up to the conserved J-encoded phenylalanine. In an earlier analysis of around 640 of the donors, sequences lacking an unambiguous match to a single V gene segment were excluded. An earlier analysis of a few hundred of the donors called V segments functional above 56.7% productive rearrangements and segregating when the between-donor standard deviation exceeded 5%. A statistical classification framework was built to diagnose cytomegalovirus status from the catalog of TCR beta chain sequences. V and J gene assignment, in a later analysis, came from comparing TCR nucleotide sequences with IMGT/GENE-DB human TR gene sequences. A later analysis assigned CDR3 sequences and most-parsimonious VDJ recombination scenarios with the TCRdist pipeline. In a later analysis, every TCR beta chain was defined by the combination of its CDR3 amino acid sequence and its V-gene family, and reads without a unique V-gene family were dropped. A later analysis removed 592 highly shared, low-generation-probability nucleotide sequences to deal with suspected cross-contamination and a sequencing artifact. In a later analysis, a clonal expansion index for each public chain was calculated from normalized within-repertoire ranks of inferred template counts. Generation probabilities in a later analysis came from a VDJ recombination model fitted to out-of-frame rearrangements, and those results were checked against IGoR. In a later analysis, hypergeometric tests were used to score TCR-TCR, TCR-HLA and TCR-CMV co-occurrence, with a repertoire-size bias correction applied to TCR pairs. A later analysis estimated false discovery rates by permuting HLA or CMV assignments 20 times. In a later analysis, co-occurring TCRs were grouped using DBSCAN, and TCRdist sequence similarity was added for clustering within HLA-allele-positive subsets. Co-occurrence clustering excluded repertoires with fewer than 30,000 or more than 120,000 public chains, plus five with anomalous nucleotide sharing. Held by TCRdb, this immuneACCESS table contains in-frame sequences only and omits some clones. Under half of the omission traces to an unresolved V gene where checked; the cause of the rest is unknown. V, J and clone size were drawn from that table, and D and trimming were deduced from the DNA. Here the sample has 150,000 to 200,000 clones; around 81% occur a single time. The biggest ten clones account for more than 1.5% of the sample.

The sequencing sample was made of PBMCs. The V and J genes are TRBV9 and TRBJ2-2, with 10 junctional bases fitting TRBD2. This clonotype originated in a man younger than 30 in good health and CMV-seronegative. This receptor carries the CDR3 CASSPRTSGRSGELFF. Read as DNA, the sequence is TGTGCCAGCAGCCCCCGGACTAGCGGACGGTCAGGGGAGCTGTTTTTT.